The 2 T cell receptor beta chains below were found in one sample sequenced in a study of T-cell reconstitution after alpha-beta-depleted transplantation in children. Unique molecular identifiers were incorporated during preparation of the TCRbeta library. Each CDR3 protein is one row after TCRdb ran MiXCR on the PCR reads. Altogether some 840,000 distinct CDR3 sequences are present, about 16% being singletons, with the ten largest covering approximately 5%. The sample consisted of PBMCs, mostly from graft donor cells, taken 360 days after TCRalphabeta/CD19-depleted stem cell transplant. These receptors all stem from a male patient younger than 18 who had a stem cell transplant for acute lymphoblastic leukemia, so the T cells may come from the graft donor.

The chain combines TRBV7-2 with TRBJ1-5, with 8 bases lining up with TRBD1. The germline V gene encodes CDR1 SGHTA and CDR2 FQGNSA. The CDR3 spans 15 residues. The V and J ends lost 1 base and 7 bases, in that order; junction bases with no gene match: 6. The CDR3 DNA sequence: TGTGCCAGCAGCTTAGGAGCGTCAGGGGGCCAGCCCCAGCATTTT. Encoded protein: CASSLGASGGQPQHF.

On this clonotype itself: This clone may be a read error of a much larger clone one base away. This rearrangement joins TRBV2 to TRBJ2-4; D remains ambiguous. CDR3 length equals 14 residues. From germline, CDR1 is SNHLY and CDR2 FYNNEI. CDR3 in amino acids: CASSVSLAKNIRYF. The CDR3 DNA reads TGTGCCAGCAGTGTCAGTTTAGCCAAAAACATTCGGTACTTC. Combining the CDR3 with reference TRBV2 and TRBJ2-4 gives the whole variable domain EPEVTQTPSHQVTQMGQEVILRCVPISNHLYFYWYRQILGQKVEFLVSFYNNEISEKSEIFDDQFSVERPDGSNFTLKIRSTKLEDSAMYFCASSVSLAKNIRYFGAGTRLSVL.